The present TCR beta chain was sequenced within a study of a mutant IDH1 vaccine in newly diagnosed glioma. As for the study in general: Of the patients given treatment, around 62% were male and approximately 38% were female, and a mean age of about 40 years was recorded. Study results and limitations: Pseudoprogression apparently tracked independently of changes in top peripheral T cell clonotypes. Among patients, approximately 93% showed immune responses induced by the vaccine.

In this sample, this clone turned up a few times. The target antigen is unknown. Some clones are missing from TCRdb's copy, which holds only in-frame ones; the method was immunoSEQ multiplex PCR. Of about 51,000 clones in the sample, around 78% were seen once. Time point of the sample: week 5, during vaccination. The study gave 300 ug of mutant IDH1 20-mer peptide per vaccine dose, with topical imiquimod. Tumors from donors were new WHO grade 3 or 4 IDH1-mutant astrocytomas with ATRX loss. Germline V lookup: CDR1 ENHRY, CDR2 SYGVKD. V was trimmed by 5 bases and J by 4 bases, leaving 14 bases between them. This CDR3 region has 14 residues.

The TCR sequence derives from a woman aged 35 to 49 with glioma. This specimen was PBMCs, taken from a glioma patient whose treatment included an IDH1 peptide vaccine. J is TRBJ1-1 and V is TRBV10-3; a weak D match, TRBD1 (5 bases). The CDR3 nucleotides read TGTGCCATCAGTACCAGGGAAGGAACCACTGAAGCTTTCTTT. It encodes CAISTREGTTEAFF.